A selection of T cell receptor beta chains follows, all from one sample in a study of PD-1 blockade in classical Hodgkin lymphoma. Sequencing used immunoSEQ multiplex PCR; TCRdb keeps in-frame clones, though not all of them. The sample includes more than 90,000 clones, around 80% seen only once; the top ten take 9.4%. The source material was peripheral blood mononuclear cells (PBMCs), sampled before the fourth cycle of nivolumab. Every receptor here comes from a human donor with classical Hodgkin lymphoma. Both conserved end residues are part of each CDR3. The D gene is left open where the match is weak. The listing skips clone size in some rows; elsewhere it reads once, few, many or a size class.

d_gene	v_gene	abundance	j_gene	CDR3nt	CDR3aa
TRBD2	TRBV7-3	.	TRBJ2-3	TGTGCCAGCAGCTTACTAGCGGGAGCGCAAGATACGCAGTATTTT	CASSLLAGAQDTQYF
.	TRBV28	.	TRBJ1-5	TGTGCCAGCAGTTTATCCGGACAGAGCAATCAGCCCCAGCATTTT	CASSLSGQSNQPQHF
TRBD1	TRBV6-5	.	TRBJ2-7	TGTGCCAGCAGTTACCTTGACGGGACAGGGTCGGGCGAGCAGTACTTC	CASSYLDGTGSGEQYF
.	TRBV28	.	TRBJ2-7	TGTGCCAGCAGGTTGACGACACTCTCCTACGAGCAGTACTTC	CASRLTTLSYEQYF
.	TRBV18	.	TRBJ1-4	TGTGCCAGCTCACCGGGGAGGGCGGCTAATGAAAAACTGTTTTTT	CASSPGRAANEKLFF
.	TRBV19	.	TRBJ1-2	TGTGCCAGTAGCAACAGGGCAGGCTACACCTTC	CASSNRAGYTF
TRBD1	TRBV7-8	few	TRBJ2-2	TGTGCCAGCAGCCAACAGGGGATCGGGGAGCTGTTTTTT	CASSQQGIGELFF
.	TRBV29-1	.	TRBJ2-7	TGCAGCGCATTCTCAGTACCCTACGAGCAGTACTTC	CSAFSVPYEQYF
TRBD1	TRBV7-9	few	TRBJ1-3	TGTGCCAGCAGCCCAGGACAGGCCTTCTCTGGAAACACCATATATTTT	CASSPGQAFSGNTIYF
TRBD1	TRBV7-8	.	TRBJ2-7	TGTGCCAGCAGCCCGCAAGGGGGCATCTCCTACGAGCAGTACTTC	CASSPQGGISYEQYF
TRBD1	TRBV27	.	TRBJ1-2	TGTGCCAGCAGTCGGACAGGAAACTATGGCTACACCTTC	CASSRTGNYGYTF
.	TRBV19	.	TRBJ1-5	TGTGCCAGTAGTATCAATTCGGGGTCGGGGAATCAGCCCCAGCATTTT	CASSINSGSGNQPQHF
.	TRBV6-1	.	TRBJ2-3	TGTGCCAGCAATGGGGGGAGCACTAGCACAGATACGCAGTATTTT	CASNGGSTSTDTQYF
TRBD1	TRBV25-1	.	TRBJ1-6	TGTGCCAGCAGTGGAAACAGGGGCCGAGCCCACTTT	CASSGNRGRAHF
TRBD1	TRBV7-3	.	TRBJ2-1	TGTGCCAGCAGCTCTCCGGACAGGGATTACAATGAGCAGTTCTTC	CASSSPDRDYNEQFF
TRBD1	TRBV10-3	.	TRBJ1-4	TGTGCCATCAGTCCGGGACAGAATAATGAAAAACTGTTTTTT	CAISPGQNNEKLFF
.	TRBV6-5	.	TRBJ1-3	TGTGCCAGCAGATCCGGAATTGGAAACACCATATATTTT	CASRSGIGNTIYF
.	TRBV7-9	.	TRBJ2-3	TGTGCCAGCAGCTTTTATCCAGGGGCATATAGGACAGATACGCAGTATTTT	CASSFYPGAYRTDTQYF
.	TRBV19	few	TRBJ1-6	TGTGCCAGTAATAGGGACACCGAAGGGCATTCACCCCTCCACTTT	CASNRDTEGHSPLHF
TRBD1	TRBV18	.	TRBJ1-2	TGTGCCACCGACAGGGTGAGGGGCTACACCTTC	CATDRVRGYTF
TRBD2	TRBV7-8	.	TRBJ2-1	TGTGCCAGCAGCTTCCTAAGCGGGATCCGCTACAATGAGCAGTTCTTC	CASSFLSGIRYNEQFF
.	TRBV7-2	.	TRBJ2-3	TGTGCCAGCAGCGGCTACGGCACAGATACGCAGTATTTT	CASSGYGTDTQYF
TRBD2	TRBV15	.	TRBJ2-3	TGTGCCACCAGCAGACGACTAGCAGATGACACAGATACGCAGTATTTT	CATSRRLADDTDTQYF
TRBD1	TRBV5-6	.	TRBJ2-3	TGTGCCAGCAGTCGGGACAGGATCACAGATACGCAGTATTTT	CASSRDRITDTQYF